The present entry profiles one TCR beta chain with its context. Its antigen is unknown. Per-base quality was not reported, and no clone a single base away is much larger than it. This sample was included in a study of OX40 agonist ivuxolimab in advanced cancers. In terms of the full investigation: Ivuxolimab was a fully human IgG2 agonistic monoclonal antibody targeting the costimulatory receptor OX40 (CD134). The dose-escalation cohort was roughly 83% male with a mean age of around 62 years, ranging from roughly 20 to 80. Peripheral TCRbeta sequencing aimed to test whether ivuxolimab altered TCR sequence diversity and caused clonal T-cell expansion. The paper describes the monotherapy dose-escalation part (N ≈ 52 patients) of the phase I trial of ivuxolimab. Among the approximately 54 dose-escalation patients, approximately 20 had hepatocellular carcinoma, roughly 15 melanoma, 9 renal cell carcinoma and 9 head and neck cancer. Intravenous ivuxolimab was administered to patients every 2 weeks at six dose levels: 0.01, 0.1, 0.3, 1.5, 3 and 10 mg/kg. Partial responses occurred in three dose-escalation patients, of whom one had hepatocellular carcinoma and two had cutaneous melanoma. Prior anti-PD-1, anti-PD-L1 or anti-CTLA-4 therapy was permitted, and 30% to 50% of dose-escalation patients had received checkpoint inhibitors. What the authors observed across the whole study: Clonal expansion of both CD4+ and CD8+ blood T cells was observed from baseline to week 6 at doses 0.1 to 3.0 mg/kg. In the 0.1-3.0 mg/kg groups, partial responders had among the lowest normalized peripheral clonal expansion, particularly in CD8+ T cells. After ivuxolimab, CD8+ T cells had more expanded clones than CD4+ T cells on average. The antigen specificity of the clonally expanded peripheral T cells was not determined. Low levels of normalized T-cell clonal expansion were also seen in some nonresponding patients.

Patients with a history of autoimmune disease or receiving systemic immunosuppression were excluded from the trial. Peripheral blood for TCR sequencing was collected from all dose cohorts at baseline, on cycle 4 day 1, and on cycle 7 day 1. Samples were obtained from an open-label, multicenter, first-in-human phase I dose-escalation trial of ivuxolimab. The trial enrolled adults with locally advanced or metastatic head and neck squamous cell, hepatocellular, melanoma or renal cell carcinoma. Before TCR sequencing, CD4+ and CD8+ T cells were separately sorted from peripheral blood. Genomic DNA was extracted from sorted cells for sequencing of the TCRbeta CDR3 region. The immunoSEQ Assay was used to sequence the TCRbeta CDR3 regions. The table comes from immuneACCESS by way of TCRdb, which keeps in-frame sequences with V and J called. Part of the clones is missing from these tables; in studies checked, under half for an unresolved V gene and the rest for unknown reasons. This sample gives 65,000 to 95,000 clones in total; around 90% of them show up just once. 6.2% of the sample rests with the top ten.

The CDR3 starts with the cysteine, ends with the phenylalanine, and has 15 residues. Only the CDR3 DNA stays, 45 bases, in frame from base 1. CDR1 LNHDA and CDR2 SQIVND were looked up in the germline V gene (reference sequence). V sheds 6 bases and J sheds 1 base, leaving 15 bases between their ends. The sequence derives from an adult with an advanced solid tumor such as melanoma, head and neck, liver or kidney cancer. This material consisted of CD4+ or CD8+ T cells sorted from blood, taken in a trial of the OX40 agonist ivuxolimab. Recombination connected TRBV19 to TRBJ1-2; TRBD1 is a possible D gene, resting on 5 matching bases. For the CDR3, the sequence is CASSRMGGSNYGYTF. Read as DNA, the sequence is TGTGCCAGTAGCCGTATGGGGGGGAGTAACTATGGCTACACCTTC. Supplemented by the reference TRBV19 and TRBJ1-2 proteins around the CDR3, the complete variable domain is DGGITQSPKYLFRKEGQNVTLSCEQNLNHDAMYWYRQDPGQGLRLIYYSQIVNDFQKGDIAEGYSVSREKKESFPLTVTSAQKNPTAFYLCASSRMGGSNYGYTFGSGTRLTVV.